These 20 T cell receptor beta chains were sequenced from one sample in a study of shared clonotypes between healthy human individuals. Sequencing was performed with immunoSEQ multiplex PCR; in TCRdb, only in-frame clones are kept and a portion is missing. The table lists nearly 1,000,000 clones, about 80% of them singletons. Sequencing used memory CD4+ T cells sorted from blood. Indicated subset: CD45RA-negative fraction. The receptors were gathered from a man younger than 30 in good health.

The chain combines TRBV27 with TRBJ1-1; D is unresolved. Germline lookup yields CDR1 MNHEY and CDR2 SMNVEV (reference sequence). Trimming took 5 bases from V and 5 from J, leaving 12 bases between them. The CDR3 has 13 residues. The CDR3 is CASSRRPITEAFF. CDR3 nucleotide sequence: TGTGCCAGCAGTCGCCGACCCATTACTGAAGCTTTCTTT.

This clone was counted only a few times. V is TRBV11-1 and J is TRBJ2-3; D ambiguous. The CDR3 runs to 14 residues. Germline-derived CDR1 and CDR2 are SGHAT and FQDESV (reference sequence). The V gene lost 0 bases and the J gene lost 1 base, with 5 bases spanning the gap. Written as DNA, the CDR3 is TGTGCCAGCAGCTTAGCGCGTGGCACAGATACGCAGTATTTT. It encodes CASSLARGTDTQYF.

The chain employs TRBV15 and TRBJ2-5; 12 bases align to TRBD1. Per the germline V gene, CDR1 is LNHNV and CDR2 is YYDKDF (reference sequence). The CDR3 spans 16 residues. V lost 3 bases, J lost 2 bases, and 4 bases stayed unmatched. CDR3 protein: CATSSRDRGHQETQYF. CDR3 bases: TGTGCCACCAGCAGCCGGGACAGGGGGCATCAAGAGACCCAGTACTTC.

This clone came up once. CDR3 nucleotides: TGTGCCAGCAGCCGGGGGATTAGCACAGATACGCAGTATTTT. Protein product: CASSRGISTDTQYF. The chain links TRBV7-9 to TRBJ2-3; D perhaps matches TRBD2 (6 bases). CDR3 size: 14 residues. Germline CDR1 and CDR2: SEHNR and FQNEAQ (reference sequence). V was pared by 5 bases and J by 0 bases, with 9 bases between. Combining the CDR3 with reference TRBV7-9 and TRBJ2-3 gives the whole variable domain DTGVSQNPRHKITKRGQNVTFRCDPISEHNRLYWYRQTLGQGPEFLTYFQNEAQLEKSRLLSDRFSAERPKGSFSTLEIQRTEQGDSAMYLCASSRGISTDTQYFGPGTRLTVL.

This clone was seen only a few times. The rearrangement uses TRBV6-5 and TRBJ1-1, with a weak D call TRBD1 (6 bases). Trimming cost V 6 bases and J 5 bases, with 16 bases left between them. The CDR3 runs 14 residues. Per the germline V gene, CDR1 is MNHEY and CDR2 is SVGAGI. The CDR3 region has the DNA TGTGCCAGCAGAAGGACAGCTGGTACGACTGAAGCTTTCTTT. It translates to CASRRTAGTTEAFF.

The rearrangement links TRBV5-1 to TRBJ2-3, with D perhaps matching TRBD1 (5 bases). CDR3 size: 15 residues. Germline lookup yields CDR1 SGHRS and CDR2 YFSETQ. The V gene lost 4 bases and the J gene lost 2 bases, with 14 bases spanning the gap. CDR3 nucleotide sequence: TGCGCCAGCAGCCCCTCAGGGTGGATCACAGATACGCAGTATTTT. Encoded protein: CASSPSGWITDTQYF.

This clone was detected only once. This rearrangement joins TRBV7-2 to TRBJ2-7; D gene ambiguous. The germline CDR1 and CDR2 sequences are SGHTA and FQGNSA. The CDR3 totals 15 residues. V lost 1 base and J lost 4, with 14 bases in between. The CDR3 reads CASSLVRFQGYEQYF. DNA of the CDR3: TGTGCCAGCAGCTTAGTCAGGTTCCAAGGGTACGAGCAGTACTTC.

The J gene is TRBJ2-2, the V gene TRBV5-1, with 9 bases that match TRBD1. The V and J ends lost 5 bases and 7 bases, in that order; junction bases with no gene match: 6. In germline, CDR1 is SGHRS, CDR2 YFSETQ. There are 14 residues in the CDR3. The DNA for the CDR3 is TGCGCCAGCAGTGACAGGGGGGCTTTCGGGGAGCTGTTTTTT. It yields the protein CASSDRGAFGELFF.

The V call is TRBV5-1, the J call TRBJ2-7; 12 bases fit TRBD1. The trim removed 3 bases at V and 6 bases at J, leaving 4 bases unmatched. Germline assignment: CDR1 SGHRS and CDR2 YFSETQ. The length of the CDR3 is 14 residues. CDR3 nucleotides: TGCGCCAGCAGCTCGGGACAGGGGGCCCTCGAGCAGTACTTC. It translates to CASSSGQGALEQYF.

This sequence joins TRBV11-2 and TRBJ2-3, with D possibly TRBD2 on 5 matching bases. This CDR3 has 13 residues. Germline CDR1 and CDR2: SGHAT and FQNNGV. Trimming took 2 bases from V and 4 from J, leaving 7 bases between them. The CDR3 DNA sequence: TGTGCCAGCAGCTTATTCGGGGCAGATACGCAGTATTTT. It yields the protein CASSLFGADTQYF.

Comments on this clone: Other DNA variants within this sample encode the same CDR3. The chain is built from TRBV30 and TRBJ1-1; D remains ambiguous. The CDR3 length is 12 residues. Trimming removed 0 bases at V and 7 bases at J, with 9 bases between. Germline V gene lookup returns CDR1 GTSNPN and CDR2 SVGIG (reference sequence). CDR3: CAWSVRGDEAFF. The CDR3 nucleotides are TGTGCCTGGAGTGTACGAGGAGATGAAGCTTTCTTT.

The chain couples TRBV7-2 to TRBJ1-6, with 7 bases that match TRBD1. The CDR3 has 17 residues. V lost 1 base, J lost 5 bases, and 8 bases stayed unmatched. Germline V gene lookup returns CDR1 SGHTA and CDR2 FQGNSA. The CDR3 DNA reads TGTGCCAGCAGCTTAGGTGTCAGGGGGGCAAATAATTCACCCCTCCACTTT. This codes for CASSLGVRGANNSPLHF.

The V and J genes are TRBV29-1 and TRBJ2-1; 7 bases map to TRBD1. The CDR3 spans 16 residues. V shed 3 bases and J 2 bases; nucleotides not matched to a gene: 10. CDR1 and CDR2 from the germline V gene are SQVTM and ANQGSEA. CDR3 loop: CSVEADRVSTYNEQFF. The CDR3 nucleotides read TGCAGCGTTGAGGCCGACAGGGTGTCCACCTACAATGAGCAGTTCTTC.

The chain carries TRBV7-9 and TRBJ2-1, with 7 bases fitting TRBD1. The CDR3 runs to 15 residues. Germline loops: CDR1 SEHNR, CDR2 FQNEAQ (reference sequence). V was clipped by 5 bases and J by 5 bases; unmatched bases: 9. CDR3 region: CASSAGQAKNNEQFF. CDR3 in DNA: TGTGCCAGCAGCGCCGGACAGGCAAAAAACAATGAGCAGTTCTTC.

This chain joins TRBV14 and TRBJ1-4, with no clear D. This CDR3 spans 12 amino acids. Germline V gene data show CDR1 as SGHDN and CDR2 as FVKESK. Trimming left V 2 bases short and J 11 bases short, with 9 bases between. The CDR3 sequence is CASSQFLGKLFF. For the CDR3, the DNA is TGTGCCAGCAGCCAATTCTTGGGCAAACTGTTTTTT.

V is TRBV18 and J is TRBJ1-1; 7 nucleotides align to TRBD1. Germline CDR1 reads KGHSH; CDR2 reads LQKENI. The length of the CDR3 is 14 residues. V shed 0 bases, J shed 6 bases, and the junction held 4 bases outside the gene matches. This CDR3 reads CASSPPVGQSEAFF. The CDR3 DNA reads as TGTGCCAGCTCACCACCGGTGGGACAGTCTGAAGCTTTCTTT.

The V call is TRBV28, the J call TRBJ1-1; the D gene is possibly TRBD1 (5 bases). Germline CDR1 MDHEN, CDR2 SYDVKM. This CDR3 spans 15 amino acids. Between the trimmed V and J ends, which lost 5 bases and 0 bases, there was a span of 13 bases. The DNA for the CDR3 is TGTGCCAGCAGTACGAGGGACGGTTTGAACACTGAAGCTTTCTTT. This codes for CASSTRDGLNTEAFF.

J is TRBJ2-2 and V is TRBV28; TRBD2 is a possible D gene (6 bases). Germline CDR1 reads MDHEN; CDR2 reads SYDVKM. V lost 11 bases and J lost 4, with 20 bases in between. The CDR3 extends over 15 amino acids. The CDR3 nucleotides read TGTGCCGCCTCCTGGGGGGTGAAGGGCACCGGGGAGCTGTTTTTT. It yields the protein CAASWGVKGTGELFF.

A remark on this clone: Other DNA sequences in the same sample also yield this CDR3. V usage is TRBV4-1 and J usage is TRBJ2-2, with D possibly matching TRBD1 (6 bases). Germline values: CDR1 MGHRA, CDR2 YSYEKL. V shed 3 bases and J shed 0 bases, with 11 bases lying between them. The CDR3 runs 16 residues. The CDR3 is CASSQLGQTNTGELFF. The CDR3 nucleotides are TGCGCCAGCAGCCAGTTGGGACAAACGAACACCGGGGAGCTGTTTTTT.

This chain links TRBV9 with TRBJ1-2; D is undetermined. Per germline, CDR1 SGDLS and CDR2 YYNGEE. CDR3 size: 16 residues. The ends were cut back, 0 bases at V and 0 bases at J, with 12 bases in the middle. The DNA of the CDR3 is TGTGCCAGCAGCGTAGCCAGGTCAGCAGCTAACTATGGCTACACCTTC. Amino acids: CASSVARSAANYGYTF. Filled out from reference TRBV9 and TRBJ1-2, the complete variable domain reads DSGVTQTPKHLITATGQRVTLRCSPRSGDLSVYWYQQSLDQGLQFLIQYYNGEERAKGNILERFSAQQFPDLHSELNLSSLELGDSALYFCASSVARSAANYGYTFGSGTRLTVV.